The clone carrying this T cell receptor (beta chain) was counted many times. This sample stems from a study of tumor-infiltrating lymphocytes in oesophageal squamous cell carcinoma. TCRdb re-derived calls from the PCR reads in MiXCR, one entry per CDR3 protein. The sample shows some 21,000 distinct CDR3 sequences, approximately 40% of them seen only once. J was trimmed by 0 bases and V by 5 bases; bases with no gene match: 5. This CDR3 has 16 residues. The V gene's germline CDR1 is MNHNS and CDR2 SASEGT. Sample: esophageal tumor tissue. The chain joins TRBV6-1 to TRBJ1-3; 9 positions match TRBD1. The clonotype was recovered from a male donor with esophageal squamous cell carcinoma. In nucleotides, the CDR3 is TGTGCCAGCAGTTTACAGGGGGCTGTCTCTGGAAACACCATATATTTT. Amino acids: CASSLQGAVSGNTIYF.